Below, 10 T cell receptor beta chains from the same sample are listed, as sequenced in a study of blood T cell repertoires in COVID-19. Method: immunoSEQ multiplex PCR; TCRdb's copy keeps in-frame clones and lacks some. The sample yields just under 75,000 clones, over 80% seen once. The sequenced material came from peripheral blood. These receptors originate from a man at least 80 years old with active or convalescent COVID-19.

The genes are TRBV28 and TRBJ2-1, with 7 bases lining up with TRBD1. The germline CDR1 and CDR2 sequences are MDHEN and SYDVKM. V gave up 2 bases and J gave up 7 bases; unmatched junction bases: 14. The CDR3 length is 17 residues. The CDR3 coding sequence is TGTGCCAGCAGTTTAGGCTCCGCGACAGGGCGTCGGAATGAGCAGTTCTTC. Translation gives CASSLGSATGRRNEQFF.

This clone was seen ten or more times. J is TRBJ2-1 and V is TRBV5-1, with TRBD1 matching over 7 bases. The trim removed 4 bases at V and 3 bases at J, leaving 4 bases unmatched. Per the germline V gene, CDR1 is SGHRS and CDR2 is YFSETQ. This CDR3 is 14 amino acids long. The CDR3 is CASSRDSLYNEQFF. In DNA form, the CDR3 reads TGCGCCAGCAGCCGGGACAGTCTCTACAATGAGCAGTTCTTC.

The chain recombines TRBV4-3 with TRBJ2-7; no reliable D call. The CDR3 loop spans 15 amino acids. Germline V gene sequence: CDR1 LGHNA, CDR2 YSLEER. Trimming took 0 bases from V and 1 from J, leaving 10 bases between them. CDR3 DNA: TGCGCCAGCAGCCAAGAGCTACGGAGTTCCTACGAGCAGTACTTC. It is translated as CASSQELRSSYEQYF.

As regards this clone: Given the absence of the conserved phenylalanine or tryptophan at the CDR3 end, a read error is likely. No DNA is shown, since the ends of the CDR3 on it are uncertain; the CDR3 is the one TCRdb lists. The genes are TRBV5-6 and TRBJ2-7; whether TRBD1, the table's D call, matches the DNA was not checked. The CDR3 is 11 residues long, counting both termini. The germline gives CDR1 SGHDT, CDR2 YYEEEE. CDR3 loop: CASSIRQGFIL.

Here the CDR3 reads CASSLAVAGANSPLHF. The CDR3 DNA reads TGTGCCAGCAGCTTGGCAGTAGCAGGGGCTAATTCACCCCTCCACTTT. V usage is TRBV5-4 and J usage is TRBJ1-6, with D maybe TRBD1 (6 bases). Germline assignment: CDR1 SGHNT and CDR2 YYREEE (reference sequence). Between the trimmed V and J ends, which lost 0 bases and 6 bases, there was a span of 13 bases. The CDR3 length is 16 residues. Full variable domain (outside the CDR3, taken from reference TRBV5-4 and TRBJ1-6): ETGVTQSPTHLIKTRGQQVTLRCSSQSGHNTVSWYQQALGQGPQFIFQYYREEENGRGNFPPRFSGLQFPNYSSELNVNALELDDSALYLCASSLAVAGANSPLHFGNGTRLTVT.

This clone was found once. The rearrangement joins TRBV20-1 to TRBJ2-1, with D hard to call. The V end was cut by 3 bases, the J end by 3 bases, with 12 bases between. The CDR3 covers 14 residues. Germline V gene sequence: CDR1 DFQATT, CDR2 SNEGSKA (reference sequence). This chain's CDR3 is CSASKQSFYNEQFF. The CDR3 DNA is TGCAGTGCTAGTAAACAGTCTTTCTACAATGAGCAGTTCTTC.

This chain joins TRBV11-3 and TRBJ2-3, with TRBD2 matching 11 bases. The CDR3 runs 16 residues. Germline values: CDR1 SGHNT, CDR2 YENEEA. V was clipped by 4 bases and J by 0 bases; unmatched bases: 3. CDR3 DNA sequence: TGTGCCAGCAGCTCCCGACTAGCGGGAAGCACAGATACGCAGTATTTT. Translated, it gives CASSSRLAGSTDTQYF.

The chain has TRBV6-5 and TRBJ1-2; 8 bases align to TRBD1. J gave up 0 bases and V 5 bases, and 2 bases lay outside the gene matches. Germline V gene sequence: CDR1 MNHEY, CDR2 SVGAGI. The CDR3 runs to 14 residues. CDR3 nucleotide sequence: TGTGCCAGCAGTAAGACAGGGGCTAACTATGGCTACACCTTC. This translates into CASSKTGANYGYTF.

This clone showed up just a few times. V usage is TRBV18 and J usage is TRBJ1-5, with TRBD1 identical over 9 bases. The CDR3 runs to 19 residues. CDR1 KGHSH and CDR2 LQKENI come from the germline V gene. The V and J ends lost 3 bases and 2 bases, in that order; junction bases with no gene match: 14. The CDR3 here is CASSPSDRGGGLGNQPQHF. CDR3 nucleotides: TGTGCCAGCTCACCCTCGGACAGGGGTGGAGGGCTTGGCAATCAGCCCCAGCATTTT.

This chain uses TRBV6-2 or TRBV6-3 with TRBJ2-3; D may be TRBD1 (5 bases). Trimming pared 2 bases from V and 2 bases from J, leaving 8 bases between. Germline V lookup: CDR1 MNHEY, CDR2 SVGEGT. The CDR3 length is 14 residues. The chain's CDR3 is CASSYLQVTDTQYF. The CDR3 DNA follows: TGTGCCAGCAGTTACCTACAGGTCACAGATACGCAGTATTTT.